This T cell receptor (beta chain) comes out of a study of shared clonotypes between healthy human individuals. The study's findings and limits: Against clonotypes common to all four donors, non-shared ones had lower generation probabilities. With few donors, the genetic and exposure-history diversity represented was limited.

CD45RO-negative CD8 cells positively selected for CCR7 made up the naive population, which excluded terminally differentiated effector memory CD45RA+ cells. Data came from immunoSEQ multiplex PCR; TCRdb stores just in-frame clones and leaves some out. The sample consists of about 2.2 million clones, around 93% of them appearing once. A note on this clone: Its antigen is not known.

Trimming stripped 3 bases from V and 5 bases from J, with 13 bases between. Germline V gives CDR1 MNHEY, CDR2 SVGAGI. This CDR3 region has 14 residues. This sequence originates from a young man in good health. Some clones in this sample may be carry-over from other donors' samples. Material: naive CD8+ T cells from PBMCs. The genes are TRBV6-5 and TRBJ1-1; tentatively, D is TRBD1 (6 bases). The DNA for the CDR3 is TGTGCCAGCAGTTATTTAACAGGGAAGACTGAAGCTTTCTTT. Translated: CASSYLTGKTEAFF.